This TCR beta chain was obtained from a study of shared clonotypes between healthy human individuals. Findings and caveats of the study: Memory subsets generally showed smaller estimated richness than naive subsets did.

Repertoires were generated with immunoSEQ multiplex PCR, while TCRdb's copy carries only in-frame clones and drops some. The data show 2.5 million or so clones, around 94% seen once. Of note for this clone: The antigen is unknown.

The CDR3 totals 16 residues. Germline values: CDR1 SGHDN, CDR2 FVKESK. V lost 4 bases, J lost 2 bases, and 16 bases lay in between. The donor cohort consisted entirely of Caucasian adults residing in Nashville, Tennessee. Both subsets, CD45RA+ naive and CD45RA-negative memory, were split from the CD4+ cells. This TCR came from a man between 18 and 35 years old in good health. The source material was naive CD4+ T cells sorted from blood. Subset noted: CD45RA+ positively selected. This chain links TRBV14 with TRBJ2-3; D may be TRBD2 (6 bases). DNA of the CDR3: TGTGCCAGCAGCCTCGGGACTCTTAGGGACACAGATACGCAGTATTTT. Amino acid sequence: CASSLGTLRDTDTQYF.